The 26 T cell receptor beta chains given below trace back to one sample, sequenced in a study of shared clonotypes between healthy human individuals. Clones were read by immunoSEQ multiplex PCR, and TCRdb kept only the in-frame ones, dropping some. Of under 1,900,000 clones in the sample, just under 99% are singletons; the top ten hold approximately 0.4%. Sequences were obtained from naive CD4+ T cells sorted from blood. Subset reported: CD45RA+ positively selected. These receptors were taken from a man aged 25-45 years in good health.

Concerning this clone: In the same sample, other DNA sequences code for this CDR3. This chain joins TRBV20-1 and TRBJ2-7; D not resolved. V lost 3 bases and J lost 5, with 5 bases in between. In germline, CDR1 is DFQATT, CDR2 SNEGSKA (reference sequence). The CDR3 runs to 10 residues. CDR3: CSASRDEQYF. The CDR3 DNA follows: TGCAGTGCTAGTAGAGACGAGCAGTACTTC.

The V gene is TRBV6-1, the J gene TRBJ1-5; D unresolved. Trimming removed 7 bases from V and 0 bases from J, with 4 bases in between. Per germline, CDR1 MNHNS and CDR2 SASEGT. There are 12 residues in the CDR3. The CDR3 DNA is TGTGCCAGCAAAGATAGCAATCAGCCCCAGCATTTT. Amino acids: CASKDSNQPQHF.

The V and J genes are TRBV7-3 and TRBJ2-5; 8 bases are shared with TRBD2. The CDR3 length is 13 residues. The V gene's germline CDR1 is SGHTA and CDR2 FQGTGA. V was clipped by 5 bases and J by 7 bases; unmatched bases: 6. The CDR3 DNA is TGTGCCAGCAGCCCCGCGGGGGGCGGGACCCAGTACTTC. Translated: CASSPAGGGTQYF.

The J gene is TRBJ1-2, the V gene TRBV5-1, with TRBD1 identical over 7 bases. The germline V gene has CDR1 SGHRS and CDR2 YFSETQ. The CDR3 totals 14 residues. V lost 4 bases and J lost 2; bases outside the gene matches: 5. CDR3 residues: CASSGIQGNYGYTF. CDR3 nucleotides: TGCGCCAGCAGCGGAATACAGGGGAACTATGGCTACACCTTC.

V usage is TRBV10-3 and J usage is TRBJ1-5; D gene uncertain. CDR3 length: 14 amino acids. V lost 3 bases and J lost 4, with 10 bases in between. Germline V lookup: CDR1 ENHRY, CDR2 SYGVKD. The CDR3 DNA follows: TGTGCCATCAGTGACTGGAGTGAAAATCAGCCCCAGCATTTT. This codes for CAISDWSENQPQHF.

V usage is TRBV9 and J usage is TRBJ2-2; 10 nucleotides align to TRBD2. The CDR3 runs 17 residues. CDR1 and CDR2 (germline): SGDLS, YYNGEE. Trimming took 4 bases from V and 6 from J; bases not matched to a gene: 12. The CDR3 spells CASSPRLAGGISGELFF. The CDR3 bases are TGTGCCAGCAGCCCCCGATTAGCGGGAGGAATCTCCGGGGAGCTGTTTTTT.

V usage is TRBV18 and J usage is TRBJ1-1; D perhaps matches TRBD1 (6 bases). Germline values: CDR1 KGHSH, CDR2 LQKENI. V was clipped by 10 bases and J by 0 bases, with 21 bases between them. The length of the CDR3 is 16 residues. This CDR3 reads CATKSLRQVLNTEAFF. Written as DNA, the CDR3 is TGTGCCACCAAAAGCCTGAGACAGGTCCTGAACACTGAAGCTTTCTTT.

The chain is built from TRBV28 and TRBJ1-2; D remains ambiguous. V was pared by 6 bases and J by 0 bases, with 14 bases between. CDR3 length: 15 residues. CDR1 and CDR2 (germline): MDHEN, SYDVKM. Here the CDR3 reads CASRFYGTANYGYTF. The CDR3 DNA reads TGTGCCAGCAGATTTTATGGTACGGCTAACTATGGCTACACCTTC.

This rearrangement joins TRBV19 to TRBJ1-1; 9 bases line up with TRBD1. This CDR3 has 15 amino acids. Germline CDR1 LNHDA, CDR2 SQIVND (reference sequence). V shed 3 bases and J 5 bases; nucleotides not matched to a gene: 7. The CDR3 DNA reads TGTGCCAGTAGTATTCAAGACAGGGGGAAAACTGAAGCTTTCTTT. Translating it yields CASSIQDRGKTEAFF.

The rearrangement uses TRBV28 and TRBJ2-7, with 7 bases matching TRBD1. The CDR3 sequence is 16 residues long. Losses at the gene ends were 1 base for V and 2 bases for J; bases not matched to a gene: 8. In germline, CDR1 is MDHEN, CDR2 SYDVKM. In DNA, the CDR3 is TGTGCCAGCAGTTTATCCGGGACAGTCCGTACCTACGAGCAGTACTTC. It specifies CASSLSGTVRTYEQYF.

The chain recombines TRBV14 with TRBJ2-7, with D tentatively TRBD1 (6 bases). The CDR3 runs 14 residues. Trimming removed 3 bases from V and 0 bases from J, with 9 bases in between. From germline, CDR1 is SGHDN and CDR2 FVKESK. The CDR3 here is CASSQTGYSYEQYF. CDR3 coding DNA: TGTGCCAGCAGCCAGACAGGTTACTCCTACGAGCAGTACTTC. The variable domain in full, with the rest retrieved from reference TRBV14 and TRBJ2-7, is EAGVTQFPSHSVIEKGQTVTLRCDPISGHDNLYWYRRVMGKEIKFLLHFVKESKQDESGMPNNRFLAERTGGTYSTLKVQPAELEDSGVYFCASSQTGYSYEQYFGPGTRLTVT.

The chain joins TRBV4-3 to TRBJ2-7; TRBD1 matches 8 bases. J was trimmed by 8 bases and V by 1 base; bases with no gene match: 4. The germline gives CDR1 LGHNA, CDR2 YSLEER. CDR3 length: 13 residues. CDR3 nucleotides: TGCGCCAGCAGCCAAGGGACAGGGTATAAGCAGTACTTC. It translates to CASSQGTGYKQYF.

The chain combines TRBV20-1 with TRBJ2-1; D is unresolved. V was trimmed by 4 bases and J by 4 bases, leaving 5 bases between them. This CDR3 region has 11 residues. CDR1 is DFQATT and CDR2 is SNEGSKA in the germline V gene (reference sequence). The CDR3 DNA is TGCAGTGCTAAGGGTTACAATGAGCAGTTCTTC. It is translated as CSAKGYNEQFF.

The V gene is TRBV7-3, the J gene TRBJ2-3, with D perhaps TRBD2 (6 bases). CDR3 length: 14 amino acids. Trimming removed 5 bases at V and 2 bases at J, with 11 bases between. From germline, CDR1 is SGHTA and CDR2 FQGTGA. The CDR3 loop reads CASSGAGPTDTQYF. CDR3 coding DNA: TGTGCCAGCAGCGGAGCGGGCCCCACAGATACGCAGTATTTT.

The chain combines TRBV29-1 with TRBJ1-2; D is possibly TRBD1 (5 bases). CDR1 is SQVTM, CDR2 ANQGSEA, per germline. The V gene lost 4 bases and the J gene lost 6 bases, with 12 bases spanning the gap. The CDR3 loop spans 12 amino acids. The CDR3 spells CSVGRQGNGYTF. The CDR3 bases are TGCAGCGTTGGGAGGCAGGGAAATGGCTACACCTTC.

The chain combines TRBV7-9 with TRBJ2-5, with TRBD1 matching over 8 bases. The trim removed 3 bases at V and 3 bases at J, leaving 9 bases unmatched. There are 16 residues in the CDR3. CDR1 SEHNR and CDR2 FQNEAQ come from the germline V gene (reference sequence). As DNA, the CDR3 is TGTGCCAGCAGCTTGGCGACAGGGGTTGTAGAAGAGACCCAGTACTTC. This gives the protein CASSLATGVVEETQYF.

About this clone itself: This CDR3 is also generated by other DNA sequences in the sample. The chain joins TRBV10-3 to TRBJ2-5; a possible D gene is TRBD1 (5 bases). Trimming stripped 1 base from V and 5 bases from J, with 11 bases between. The CDR3 is 14 amino acids. CDR1 is ENHRY, CDR2 SYGVKD, per germline. The CDR3 sequence: CAISELGAGETQYF. CDR3 bases: TGTGCCATCAGTGAGTTGGGTGCAGGGGAGACCCAGTACTTC.

The chain links TRBV29-1 to TRBJ2-7; D is uncertain. There are 15 residues in the CDR3. Germline values: CDR1 SQVTM, CDR2 ANQGSEA. The germline V and J ends were trimmed by 0 bases and 9 bases, with 21 bases remaining between them. CDR3: CSVEDLQSYPVGQYF. The CDR3 nucleotides are TGCAGCGTTGAAGATCTCCAATCTTATCCGGTAGGGCAGTACTTC.

The V call is TRBV7-8, the J call TRBJ2-5; 7 bases fit TRBD1. Germline-derived CDR1 and CDR2 are SGHVS and FQNEAQ. The CDR3 runs 15 residues. Germline trimming cut 2 bases from V and 5 bases from J; bases unmatched to any gene: 8. The CDR3 bases are TGTGCCAGCAGCTTATTGGGACAGTTATTCGAGACCCAGTACTTC. Translation gives CASSLLGQLFETQYF.

The chain couples TRBV27 to TRBJ2-1; the match to TRBD2 covers 11 bases. Looked up from germline, CDR1 is MNHEY and CDR2 is SMNVEV (reference sequence). The V gene end was trimmed by 6 bases and the J gene end by 3 bases; junction bases not matched to a gene: 7. The CDR3 length is 16 residues. The CDR3 DNA reads as TGTGCCAGCAGAGTCCCGGGGACTAGCGGCTACAATGAGCAGTTCTTC. It yields the protein CASRVPGTSGYNEQFF.

In this sample, this clone turned up once. This could be a read error, since a much larger clone is one nucleotide away. This chain uses TRBV27 with TRBJ2-7; the D gene is possibly TRBD1 (6 bases). Trimming shortened V by 6 bases and J by 2 bases, and 11 bases separated the two germline ends. This CDR3 is 13 amino acids long. Germline V gene sequence: CDR1 MNHEY, CDR2 SMNVEV (reference sequence). The CDR3 region is CASRNRAPYEQYF. CDR3 nucleotide sequence: TGTGCCAGCAGAAACAGGGCCCCCTACGAGCAGTACTTC.

This clone was counted a single time. This sequence joins TRBV11-2 and TRBJ2-3; TRBD2 might be the D (6 bases). The V and J ends lost 1 base and 2 bases respectively, with 13 bases between them. The germline V gene has CDR1 SGHAT and CDR2 FQNNGV. The CDR3 totals 16 residues. Here the CDR3 reads CASSLGRDFNTDTQYF. As DNA, the CDR3 is TGTGCCAGCAGCTTAGGAAGGGACTTTAACACAGATACGCAGTATTTT.

The rearrangement links TRBV11-2 to TRBJ1-3; D unresolved. Trimming cost V 5 bases and J 0 bases, with 11 bases left between them. Germline-derived CDR1 and CDR2 are SGHAT and FQNNGV. CDR3 length equals 15 residues. In DNA, the CDR3 is TGTGCCAGCAGCCGACTGTCGGTCTCTGGAAACACCATATATTTT. Protein: CASSRLSVSGNTIYF.

V gene TRBV21-1 combines with J gene TRBJ2-3; the table gives TRBD1 as D, unverified against the DNA. TRBV21-1 is a pseudogene. The CDR3 is 16 residues long. CDR3 amino acids: CASSTLGGQDTDTQYF. CDR3 sequence (DNA): TGTGCCAGCAGCACCCTCGGGGGACAGGACACAGATACGCAGTATTTT.

This chain links TRBV28 with TRBJ1-1; TRBD1 is a possible D gene (6 bases). V was shortened by 3 bases and J by 5 bases, with 10 bases between the two germline ends. Germline CDR1 and CDR2: MDHEN and SYDVKM. The CDR3 has 13 amino acids. The CDR3 sequence: CASSFVDSTEAFF. The CDR3 coding sequence is TGTGCCAGCAGTTTTGTGGACAGTACTGAAGCTTTCTTT.

V usage is TRBV27 and J usage is TRBJ2-7, with 8 bases aligning to TRBD2. Trimming removed 8 bases from V and 4 bases from J; junction bases left unmatched: 16. The CDR3 loop spans 16 amino acids. CDR1 and CDR2 (germline): MNHEY, SMNVEV (reference sequence). The CDR3 loop reads CASSSRGLAGAYEQYF. The CDR3 nucleotides are TGTGCCAGCTCTTCCAGGGGTCTAGCGGGTGCATACGAGCAGTACTTC.